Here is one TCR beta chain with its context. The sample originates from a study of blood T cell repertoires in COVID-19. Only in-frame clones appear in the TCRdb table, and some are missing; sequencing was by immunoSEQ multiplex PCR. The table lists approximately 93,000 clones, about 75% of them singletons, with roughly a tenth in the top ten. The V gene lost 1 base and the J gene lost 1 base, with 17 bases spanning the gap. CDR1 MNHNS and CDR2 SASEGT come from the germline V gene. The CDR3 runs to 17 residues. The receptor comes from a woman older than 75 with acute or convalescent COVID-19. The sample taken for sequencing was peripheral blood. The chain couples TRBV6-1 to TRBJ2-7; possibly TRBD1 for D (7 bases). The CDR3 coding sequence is TGTGCCAGCAGTGAAGTAGGCGGGACAGCGACGTCCTACGAGCAGTACTTC. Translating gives CASSEVGGTATSYEQYF.